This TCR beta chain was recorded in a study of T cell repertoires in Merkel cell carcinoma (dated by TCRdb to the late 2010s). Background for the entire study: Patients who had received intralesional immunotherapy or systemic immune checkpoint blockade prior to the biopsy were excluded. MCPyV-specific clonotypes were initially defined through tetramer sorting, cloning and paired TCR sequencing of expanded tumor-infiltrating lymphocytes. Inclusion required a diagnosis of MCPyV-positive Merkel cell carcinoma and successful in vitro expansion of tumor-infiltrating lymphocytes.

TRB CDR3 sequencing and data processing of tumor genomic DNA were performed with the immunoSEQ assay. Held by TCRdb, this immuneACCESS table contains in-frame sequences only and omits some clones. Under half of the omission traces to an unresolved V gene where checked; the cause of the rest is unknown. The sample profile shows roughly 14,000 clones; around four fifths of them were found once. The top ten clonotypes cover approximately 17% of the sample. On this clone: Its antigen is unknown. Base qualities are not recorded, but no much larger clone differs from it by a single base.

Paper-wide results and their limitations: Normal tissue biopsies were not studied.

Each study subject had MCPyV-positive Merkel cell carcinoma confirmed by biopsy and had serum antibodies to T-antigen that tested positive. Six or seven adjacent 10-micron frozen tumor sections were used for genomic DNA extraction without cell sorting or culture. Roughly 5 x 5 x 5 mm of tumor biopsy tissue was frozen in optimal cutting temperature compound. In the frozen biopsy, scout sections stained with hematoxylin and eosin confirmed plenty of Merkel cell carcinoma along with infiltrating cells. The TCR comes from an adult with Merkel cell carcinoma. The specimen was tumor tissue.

The base sequence is TGTGCCAGCAGCCCTCGGTTGGGGGTTTACGAGCAGTACTTC. Its translation is CASSPRLGVYEQYF. The chain was built from TRBV7-2 and TRBJ2-7, with the D gene possibly TRBD1 or TRBD2, each one fitting 5 bases. Measured from the cysteine to the phenylalanine, the CDR3 is 14 residues long. Left in the record is the CDR3 DNA by itself, 42 bases read in frame from the first base. Trimming removed 5 bases from V and 4 bases from J, leaving 15 bases between the germline ends. CDR1 is given as SGHTA and CDR2 as FQGNSA, both from the germline V gene.